This T cell receptor beta chain was documented in a study of T cell responses to AZD1222 COVID-19 vaccine. The V and J ends lost 0 bases and 9 bases respectively, with 18 bases between them. Germline CDR1 is SGHVS and CDR2 is FNYEAQ. The CDR3 is made up of 15 amino acids. Clones were read by immunoSEQ multiplex PCR, and TCRdb kept only the in-frame ones, dropping some. This table holds around 120,000 clones, 80% to 90% found once. About this clone: Its antigen is not identified.

Study results and limitations: When two AZD1222 doses had been given, Spike-specific TCR breadth and depth rose. The number of AZD1222 recipients seropositive at baseline was only six.

J is TRBJ2-7 and V is TRBV7-6; D is possibly TRBD2 (6 bases). This receptor was obtained from an adult in good health. Sample: peripheral blood, taken on day 0 of AZD1222 vaccination. The CDR3 reads CASSLALGGASGQYF. The CDR3 region has the DNA TGTGCCAGCAGCTTAGCGCTAGGAGGGGCCTCAGGGCAGTACTTC. The full variable domain, its missing parts supplied by reference TRBV7-6 and TRBJ2-7, is GAGVSQSPRYKVTKRGQDVALRCDPISGHVSLYWYRQALGQGPEFLTYFNYEAQQDKSGLPNDRFSAERPEGSISTLTIQRTEQRDSAMYRCASSLALGGASGQYFGPGTRLTVT.